This T cell receptor (beta chain) was identified during a study of cytomegalovirus exposure and HLA in healthy donors. Note on this clone: Antigen: not known. At one of its ends the junction is not consistent with the germline gene, which may arise from a read error.

The CDR3 consists of 14 residues. Germline V gives CDR1 LNHNV, CDR2 YYDKDF (reference sequence). Findings and limits, study-wide: In a later analysis, CMV-associated beta chains were mostly HLA-associated, it appeared.

Researchers ran the PCR with 60 Vbeta and 13 Jbeta primers. Clones were read by immunoSEQ multiplex PCR, and TCRdb kept only the in-frame ones, dropping some. The data show 90,000 to 95,000 clones, around 80% seen once. Sample: PBMCs. This TCR derives from a male donor in good health and CMV-seropositive. The genes are TRBV15 and TRBJ1-5; D is unresolved. The CDR3, as DNA: TGTGCCACCAGCGGAGACCGAGTGAGCGGGTTCCAGCATTTT. Its translation: CATSGDRVSGFQHF.